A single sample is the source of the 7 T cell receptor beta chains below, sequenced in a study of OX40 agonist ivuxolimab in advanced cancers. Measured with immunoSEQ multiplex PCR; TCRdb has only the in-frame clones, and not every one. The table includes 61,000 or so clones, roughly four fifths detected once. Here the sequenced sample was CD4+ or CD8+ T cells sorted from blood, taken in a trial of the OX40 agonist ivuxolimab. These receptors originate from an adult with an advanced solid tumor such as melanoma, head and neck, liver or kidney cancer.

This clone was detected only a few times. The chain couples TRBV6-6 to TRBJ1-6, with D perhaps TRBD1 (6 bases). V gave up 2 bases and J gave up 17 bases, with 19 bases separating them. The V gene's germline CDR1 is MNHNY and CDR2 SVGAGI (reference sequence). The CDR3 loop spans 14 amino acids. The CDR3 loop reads CASSYGQSPRGFHF. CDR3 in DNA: TGTGCCAGCAGTTACGGACAGTCGCCTCGGGGCTTCCACTTT.

The CDR3 DNA is TGTGCCAGCAGTTTAGAGCCCGGACAGGGAAGAGGGGAGCTGTTTTTT. Protein product: CASSLEPGQGRGELFF. The V and J genes are TRBV27 and TRBJ2-2; 8 nucleotides align to TRBD1. Unmatched junction bases numbered 10, after V lost 2 bases and J lost 8 bases. The CDR3 length is 16 residues. CDR1 and CDR2 from the germline V gene are MNHEY and SMNVEV (reference sequence).

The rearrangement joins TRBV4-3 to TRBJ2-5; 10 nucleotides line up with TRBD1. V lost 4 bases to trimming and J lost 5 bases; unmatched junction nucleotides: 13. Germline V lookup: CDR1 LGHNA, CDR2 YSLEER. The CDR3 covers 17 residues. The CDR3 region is CASSPKFLTGGSETQYF. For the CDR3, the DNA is TGCGCCAGCAGCCCGAAATTCCTGACAGGGGGCTCTGAGACCCAGTACTTC.

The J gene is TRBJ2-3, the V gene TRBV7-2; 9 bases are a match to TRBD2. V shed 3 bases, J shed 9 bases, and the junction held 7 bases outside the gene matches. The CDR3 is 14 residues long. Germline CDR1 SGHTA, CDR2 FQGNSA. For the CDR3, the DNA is TGTGCCAGCAGCTTGGCTAGCGGGGTGCGGACGCAGTATTTT. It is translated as CASSLASGVRTQYF.

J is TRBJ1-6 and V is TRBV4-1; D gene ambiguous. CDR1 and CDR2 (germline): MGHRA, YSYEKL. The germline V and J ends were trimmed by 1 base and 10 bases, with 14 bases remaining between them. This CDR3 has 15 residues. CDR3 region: CASSQALGSNSPLHF. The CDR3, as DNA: TGCGCCAGCAGCCAAGCTTTAGGGTCAAACTCACCCCTCCACTTT.

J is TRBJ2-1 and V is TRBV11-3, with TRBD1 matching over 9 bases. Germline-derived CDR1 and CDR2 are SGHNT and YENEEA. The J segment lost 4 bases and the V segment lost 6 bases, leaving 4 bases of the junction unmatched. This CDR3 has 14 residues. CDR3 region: CASSPGTGYNEQFF. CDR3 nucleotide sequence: TGTGCCAGCAGTCCCGGGACAGGGTACAATGAGCAGTTCTTC.

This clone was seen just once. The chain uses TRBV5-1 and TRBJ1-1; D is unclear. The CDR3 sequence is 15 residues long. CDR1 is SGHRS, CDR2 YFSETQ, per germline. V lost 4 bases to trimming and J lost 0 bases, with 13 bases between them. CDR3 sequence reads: CASSAVAGMNTEAFF. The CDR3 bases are TGCGCCAGCAGCGCTGTGGCGGGCATGAACACTGAAGCTTTCTTT.